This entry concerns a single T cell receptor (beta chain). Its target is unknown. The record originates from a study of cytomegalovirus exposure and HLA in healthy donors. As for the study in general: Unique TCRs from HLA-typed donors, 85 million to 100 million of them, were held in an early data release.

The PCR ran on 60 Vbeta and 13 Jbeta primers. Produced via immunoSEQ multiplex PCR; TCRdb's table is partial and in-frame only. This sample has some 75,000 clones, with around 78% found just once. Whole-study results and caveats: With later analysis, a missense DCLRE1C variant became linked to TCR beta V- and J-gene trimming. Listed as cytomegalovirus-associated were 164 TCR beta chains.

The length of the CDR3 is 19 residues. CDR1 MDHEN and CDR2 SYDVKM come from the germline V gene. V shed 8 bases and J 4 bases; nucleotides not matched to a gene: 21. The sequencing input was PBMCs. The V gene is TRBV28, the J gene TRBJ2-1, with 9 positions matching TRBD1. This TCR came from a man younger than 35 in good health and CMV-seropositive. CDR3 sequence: CASLSFPGQGLIGYNEQFF. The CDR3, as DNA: TGTGCCAGCTTGTCCTTTCCGGGACAGGGCTTAATTGGGTACAATGAGCAGTTCTTC.